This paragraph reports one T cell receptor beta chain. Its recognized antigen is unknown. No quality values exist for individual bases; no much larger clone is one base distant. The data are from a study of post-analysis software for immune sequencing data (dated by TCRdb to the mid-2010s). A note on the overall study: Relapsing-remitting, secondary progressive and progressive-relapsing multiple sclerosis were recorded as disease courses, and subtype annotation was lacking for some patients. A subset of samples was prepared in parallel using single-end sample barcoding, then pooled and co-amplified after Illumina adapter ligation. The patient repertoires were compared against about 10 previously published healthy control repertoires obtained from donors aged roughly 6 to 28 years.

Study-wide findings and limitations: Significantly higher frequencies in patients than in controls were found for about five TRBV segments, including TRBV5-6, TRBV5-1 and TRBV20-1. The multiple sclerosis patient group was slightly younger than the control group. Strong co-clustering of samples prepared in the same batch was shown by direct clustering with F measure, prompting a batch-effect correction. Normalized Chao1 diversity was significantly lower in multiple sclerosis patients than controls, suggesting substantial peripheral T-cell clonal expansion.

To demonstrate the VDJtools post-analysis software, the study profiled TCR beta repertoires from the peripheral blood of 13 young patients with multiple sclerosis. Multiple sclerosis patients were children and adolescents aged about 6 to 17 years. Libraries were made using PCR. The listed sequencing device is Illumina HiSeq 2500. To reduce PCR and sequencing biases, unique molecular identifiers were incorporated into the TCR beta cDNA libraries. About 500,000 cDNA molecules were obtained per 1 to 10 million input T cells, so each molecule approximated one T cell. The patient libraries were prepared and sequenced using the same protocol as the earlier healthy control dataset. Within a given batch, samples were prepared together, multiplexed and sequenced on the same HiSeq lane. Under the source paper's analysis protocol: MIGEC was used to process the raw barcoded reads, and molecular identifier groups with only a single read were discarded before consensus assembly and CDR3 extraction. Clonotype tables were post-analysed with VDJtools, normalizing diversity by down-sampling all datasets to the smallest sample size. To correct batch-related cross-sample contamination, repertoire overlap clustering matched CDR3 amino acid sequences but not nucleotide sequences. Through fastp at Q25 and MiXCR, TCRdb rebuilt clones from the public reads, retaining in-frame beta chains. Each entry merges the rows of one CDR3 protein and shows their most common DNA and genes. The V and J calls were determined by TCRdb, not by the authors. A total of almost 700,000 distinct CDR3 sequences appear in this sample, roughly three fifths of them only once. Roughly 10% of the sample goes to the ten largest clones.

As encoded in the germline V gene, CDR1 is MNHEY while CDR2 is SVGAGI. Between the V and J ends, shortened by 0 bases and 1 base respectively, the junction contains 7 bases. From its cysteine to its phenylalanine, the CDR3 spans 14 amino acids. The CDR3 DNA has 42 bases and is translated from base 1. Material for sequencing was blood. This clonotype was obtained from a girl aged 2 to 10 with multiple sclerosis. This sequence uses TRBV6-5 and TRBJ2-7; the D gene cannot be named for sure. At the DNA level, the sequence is TGTGCCAGCAGTTACTCGTGGCAGTCCTACGAGCAGTACTTC. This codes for CASSYSWQSYEQYF.